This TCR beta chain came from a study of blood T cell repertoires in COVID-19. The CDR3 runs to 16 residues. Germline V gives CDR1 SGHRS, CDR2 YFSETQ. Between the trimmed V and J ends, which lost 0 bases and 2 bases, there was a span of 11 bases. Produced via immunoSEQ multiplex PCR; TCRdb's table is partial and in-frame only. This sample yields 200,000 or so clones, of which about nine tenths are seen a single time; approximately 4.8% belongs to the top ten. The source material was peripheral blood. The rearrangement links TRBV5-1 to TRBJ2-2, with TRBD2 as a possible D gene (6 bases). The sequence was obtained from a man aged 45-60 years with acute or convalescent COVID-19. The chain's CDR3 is CASSLAGSSNTGELFF. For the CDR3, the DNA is TGCGCCAGCAGCTTGGCCGGGAGTAGTAACACCGGGGAGCTGTTTTTT.